This TCR beta chain derives from a study of T cell repertoires in cytomegalovirus infection. Looking at the study overall: An indication of both CMV infection and matching HLA type came from public TCR beta signatures.

In germline, CDR1 is SNHLY, CDR2 FYNNEI. The CDR3 covers 16 residues. Trimming took off 2 bases at V and 1 base at J, with 12 bases between the two ends. One entry per CDR3 protein, called by TCRdb with MiXCR from the reads. Of around 630,000 distinct CDR3 sequences listed, 24% are singletons. The clonotype comes from a human donor in good health (CMV status not recorded). Some clones in this sample may be carry-over from other donors' samples. The J gene is TRBJ1-5, the V gene TRBV2; D gene ambiguous. Sequenced sample: CD8+ T cells from PBMCs. The CDR3 bases are TGTGCCAGCAGTGAACGGGGTGAAGGGAGCAATCAGCCCCAGCATTTT. It is translated as CASSERGEGSNQPQHF.